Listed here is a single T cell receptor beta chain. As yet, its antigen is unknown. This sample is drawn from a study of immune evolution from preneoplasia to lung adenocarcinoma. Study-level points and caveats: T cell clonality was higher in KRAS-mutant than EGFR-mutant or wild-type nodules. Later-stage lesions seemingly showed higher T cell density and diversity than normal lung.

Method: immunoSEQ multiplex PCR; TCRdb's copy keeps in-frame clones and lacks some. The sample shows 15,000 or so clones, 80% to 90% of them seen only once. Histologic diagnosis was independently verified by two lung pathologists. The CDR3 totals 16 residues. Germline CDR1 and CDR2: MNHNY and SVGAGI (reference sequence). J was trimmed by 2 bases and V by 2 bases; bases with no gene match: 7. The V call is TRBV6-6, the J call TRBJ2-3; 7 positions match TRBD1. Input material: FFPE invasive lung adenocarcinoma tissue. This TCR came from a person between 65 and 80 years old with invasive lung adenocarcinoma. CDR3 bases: TGTGCCAGCAGTTACGGAACAGGGGCACCCACAGATACGCAGTATTTT. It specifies CASSYGTGAPTDTQYF.